This T cell receptor (beta chain) comes out of a study of spatial heterogeneity in lung cancer. Documented time point: sample taken at primary tumor resection. From tumor, nontumor lung or frozen PBMC, whole RNA was taken unsorted for sequencing. This clonotype was seen at least ten times. TCRdb passed the 5' RACE reads through MiXCR, listing each CDR3 protein once. Among about 14,000 distinct CDR3 sequences listed, 11% were seen once. The CDR3 length is 12 residues. Trimming left V 3 bases short and J 7 bases short, with 10 bases between. Germline lookup yields CDR1 LGHDT and CDR2 YNNKEL (reference sequence).

The sequence came from a female donor with early-stage non-small cell lung cancer. The V call is TRBV3-1, the J call TRBJ2-7, with D hard to call. This material consisted of PBMCs, taken at surgery. CDR3 region: CASSQQKREQYF. The CDR3 DNA follows: TGTGCCAGCAGCCAGCAGAAGAGGGAGCAGTACTTC.